This T cell receptor (beta chain) was captured in a study of CD8 T cells in ankylosing spondylitis. Study results and caveats: A TCR beta motif of roughly 8 highly homologous variants seemed to mark ankylosing spondylitis blood. Certain motif variants had earlier been reported in reactive arthritis synovial fluid and blood. Disease-linked clones reportedly concentrated significantly in matched ankylosing spondylitis synovial fluid. CD8+ disease-linked clones were present at relatively low frequencies in blood.

With regard to this clonotype: The antigen is undetermined.

Quantitative 5'-RACE with molecular barcodes produced the TCR beta libraries. TCRdb redid the calling of the 5' RACE reads with MiXCR, one entry per CDR3 protein. The sample contains approximately 540,000 distinct CDR3 sequences, more than 9.5% of which appear only once. V trimming: 0 bases; J trimming: 5 bases; junction bases outside the gene matches: 16. CDR1 and CDR2 (germline): DFQATT, SNEGSKA (reference sequence). CDR3 length: 18 residues. The gene calls are TRBV20-1 and TRBJ2-5; TRBD2 matches 9 bases. The sequencing sample was made of blood, either unsorted or a sorted T cell fraction (not recorded which). This TCR was sampled from a male donor with ankylosing spondylitis. The DNA for the CDR3 is TGCAGTGCTAGAGATCCGGGATTCGGCGGGAGGGTCTCCGAGACCCAGTACTTC. It yields the protein CSARDPGFGGRVSETQYF.